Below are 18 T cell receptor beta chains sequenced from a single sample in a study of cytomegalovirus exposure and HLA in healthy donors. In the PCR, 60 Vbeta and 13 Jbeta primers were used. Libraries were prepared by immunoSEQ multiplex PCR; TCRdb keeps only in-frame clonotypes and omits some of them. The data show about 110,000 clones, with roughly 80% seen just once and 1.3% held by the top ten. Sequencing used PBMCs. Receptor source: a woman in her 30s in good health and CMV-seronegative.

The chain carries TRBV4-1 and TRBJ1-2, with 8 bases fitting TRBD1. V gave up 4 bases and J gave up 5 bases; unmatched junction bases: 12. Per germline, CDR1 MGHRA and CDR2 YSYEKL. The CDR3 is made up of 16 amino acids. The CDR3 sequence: CASSPMTGEFSYGYTF. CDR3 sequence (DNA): TGCGCCAGCAGCCCCATGACAGGGGAGTTCAGTTATGGCTACACCTTC.

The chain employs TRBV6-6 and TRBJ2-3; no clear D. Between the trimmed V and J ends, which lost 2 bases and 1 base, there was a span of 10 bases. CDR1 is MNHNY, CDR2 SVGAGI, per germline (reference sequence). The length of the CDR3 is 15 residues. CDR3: CASSYPDAGTDTQYF. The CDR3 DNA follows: TGTGCCAGCAGTTACCCCGACGCGGGCACAGATACGCAGTATTTT.

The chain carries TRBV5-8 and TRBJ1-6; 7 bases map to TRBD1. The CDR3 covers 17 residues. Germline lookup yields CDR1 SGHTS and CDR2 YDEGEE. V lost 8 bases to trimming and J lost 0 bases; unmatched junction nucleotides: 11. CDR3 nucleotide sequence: TGTGCCAGACTTGACCGGACAGGCCCCTCCTATAATTCACCCCTCCACTTT. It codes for CARLDRTGPSYNSPLHF.

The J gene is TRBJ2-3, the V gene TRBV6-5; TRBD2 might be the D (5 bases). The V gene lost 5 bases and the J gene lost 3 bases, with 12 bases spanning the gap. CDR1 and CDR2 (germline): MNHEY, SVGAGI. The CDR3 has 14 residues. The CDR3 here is CASSLTTTTDTQYF. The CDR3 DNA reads TGTGCCAGCAGTCTAACGACTACTACAGATACGCAGTATTTT.

CDR3 sequence: CASSLRRGYSNQPQHF. CDR3 nucleotide sequence: TGTGCCAGCAGCCTCCGTAGAGGCTATAGCAATCAGCCCCAGCATTTT. This sequence joins TRBV7-8 and TRBJ1-5; unclear D gene. The CDR3 has 16 residues. The ends were cut back, 5 bases at V and 0 bases at J, with 14 bases in the middle. Looked up from germline, CDR1 is SGHVS and CDR2 is FQNEAQ.

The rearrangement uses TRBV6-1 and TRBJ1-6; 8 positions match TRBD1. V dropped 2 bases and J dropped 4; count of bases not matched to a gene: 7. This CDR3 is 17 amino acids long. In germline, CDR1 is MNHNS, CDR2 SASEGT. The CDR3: CASSEWTGQGYNSPLHF. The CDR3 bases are TGTGCCAGCAGTGAATGGACAGGGCAGGGTTATAATTCACCCCTCCACTTT.

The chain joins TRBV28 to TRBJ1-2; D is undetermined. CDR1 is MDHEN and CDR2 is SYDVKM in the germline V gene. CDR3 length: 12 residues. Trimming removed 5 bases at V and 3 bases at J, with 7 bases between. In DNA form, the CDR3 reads TGTGCCAGCAGTCCAAGCTACTATGGCTACACCTTC. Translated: CASSPSYYGYTF.

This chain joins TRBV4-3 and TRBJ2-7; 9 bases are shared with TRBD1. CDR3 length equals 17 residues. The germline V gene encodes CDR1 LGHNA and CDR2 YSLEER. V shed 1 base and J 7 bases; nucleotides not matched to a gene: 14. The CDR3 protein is CASSQGVRTGESREQYF. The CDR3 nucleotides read TGCGCCAGCAGCCAAGGGGTACGGACAGGGGAGAGTCGGGAGCAGTACTTC.

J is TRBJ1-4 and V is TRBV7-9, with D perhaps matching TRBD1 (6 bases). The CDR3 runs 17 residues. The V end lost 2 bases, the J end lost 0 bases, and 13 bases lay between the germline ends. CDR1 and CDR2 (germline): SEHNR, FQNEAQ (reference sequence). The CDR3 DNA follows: TGTGCCAGCAGCTTACGGGACAACGGAGCAACTAATGAAAAACTGTTTTTT. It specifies CASSLRDNGATNEKLFF. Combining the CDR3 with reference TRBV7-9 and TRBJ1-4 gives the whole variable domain DTGVSQNPRHKITKRGQNVTFRCDPISEHNRLYWYRQTLGQGPEFLTYFQNEAQLEKSRLLSDRFSAERPKGSFSTLEIQRTEQGDSAMYLCASSLRDNGATNEKLFFGSGTQLSVL.

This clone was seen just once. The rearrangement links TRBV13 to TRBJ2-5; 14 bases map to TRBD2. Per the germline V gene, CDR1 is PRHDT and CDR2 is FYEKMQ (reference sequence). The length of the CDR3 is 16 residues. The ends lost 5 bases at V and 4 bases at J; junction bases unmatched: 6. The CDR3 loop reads CASSLTSGGAGETQYF. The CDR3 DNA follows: TGTGCCAGCAGCCTGACTAGCGGGGGGGCGGGAGAGACCCAGTACTTC.

DNA for the CDR3: TGTGCCAGCAGCTGGGACAGGGGGGAGGTCTACGAGCAGTACTTC. Protein product: CASSWDRGEVYEQYF. The V call is TRBV11-2, the J call TRBJ2-7; 11 positions match TRBD1. The CDR3 length is 15 residues. Germline CDR1 reads SGHAT; CDR2 reads FQNNGV. With 4 bases clipped from V and 3 bases from J, the junction kept 5 bases outside the gene matches. Using reference TRBV11-2 and TRBJ2-7 for the parts outside the CDR3, the full variable domain is EAGVAQSPRYKIIEKRQSVAFWCNPISGHATLYWYQQILGQGPKLLIQFQNNGVVDDSQLPKDRFSAERLKGVDSTLKIQPAKLEDSAVYLCASSWDRGEVYEQYFGPGTRLTVT.

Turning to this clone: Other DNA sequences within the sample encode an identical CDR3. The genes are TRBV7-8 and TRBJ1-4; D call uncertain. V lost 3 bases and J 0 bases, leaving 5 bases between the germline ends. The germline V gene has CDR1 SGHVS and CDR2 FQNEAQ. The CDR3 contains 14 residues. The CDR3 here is CASSLRATNEKLFF. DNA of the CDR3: TGTGCCAGCAGCTTGAGAGCAACTAATGAAAAACTGTTTTTT.

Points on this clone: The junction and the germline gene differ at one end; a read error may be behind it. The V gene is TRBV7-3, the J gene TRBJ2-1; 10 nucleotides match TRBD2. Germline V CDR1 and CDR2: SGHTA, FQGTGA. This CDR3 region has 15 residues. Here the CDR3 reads CASSLTGTSANEQFF. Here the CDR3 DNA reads TGTGCCAGCAGCCTAACCGGGACTAGCGCCAATGAGCAGTTCTTC.

CDR3 bases: TGTGCCAGCAGTGACCGCGCAGGACAGACGAGCTCCTACAATGAGCAGTTCTTC. The encoded protein is CASSDRAGQTSSYNEQFF. The chain uses TRBV6-1 and TRBJ2-1, with a possible D match to TRBD1 (6 bases). The germline V gene encodes CDR1 MNHNS and CDR2 SASEGT. The CDR3 contains 18 residues. Trimming took off 3 bases at V and 0 bases at J, with 18 bases between the two ends.

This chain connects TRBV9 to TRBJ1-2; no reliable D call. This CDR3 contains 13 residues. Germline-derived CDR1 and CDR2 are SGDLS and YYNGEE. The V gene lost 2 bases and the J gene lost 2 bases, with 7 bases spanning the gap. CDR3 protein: CASSVNGNYGYTF. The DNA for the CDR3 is TGTGCCAGCAGCGTGAACGGGAACTATGGCTACACCTTC.

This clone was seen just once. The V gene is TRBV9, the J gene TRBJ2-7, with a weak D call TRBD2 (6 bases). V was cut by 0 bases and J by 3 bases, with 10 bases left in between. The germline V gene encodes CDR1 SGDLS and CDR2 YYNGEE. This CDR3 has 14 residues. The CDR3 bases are TGTGCCAGCAGCGTAGCAGCGGGCTTCTACGAGCAGTACTTC. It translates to CASSVAAGFYEQYF.

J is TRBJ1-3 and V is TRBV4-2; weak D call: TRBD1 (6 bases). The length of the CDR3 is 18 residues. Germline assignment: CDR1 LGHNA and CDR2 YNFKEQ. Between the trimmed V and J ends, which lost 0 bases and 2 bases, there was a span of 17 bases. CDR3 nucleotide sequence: TGTGCCAGCAGCCAAGATCTCCAGGGGCTACAACCTGGAAACACCATATATTTT. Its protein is CASSQDLQGLQPGNTIYF.

CDR3 loop: CASSDADRAPGDEQYF. The DNA of the CDR3 is TGTGCCAGCAGCGACGCCGACAGGGCCCCAGGGGACGAGCAGTACTTC. V gene TRBV9 combines with J gene TRBJ2-7; the match to TRBD1 covers 7 bases. V dropped 3 bases and J dropped 5; count of bases not matched to a gene: 14. This CDR3 comprises 16 residues. CDR1 and CDR2 (germline): SGDLS, YYNGEE.